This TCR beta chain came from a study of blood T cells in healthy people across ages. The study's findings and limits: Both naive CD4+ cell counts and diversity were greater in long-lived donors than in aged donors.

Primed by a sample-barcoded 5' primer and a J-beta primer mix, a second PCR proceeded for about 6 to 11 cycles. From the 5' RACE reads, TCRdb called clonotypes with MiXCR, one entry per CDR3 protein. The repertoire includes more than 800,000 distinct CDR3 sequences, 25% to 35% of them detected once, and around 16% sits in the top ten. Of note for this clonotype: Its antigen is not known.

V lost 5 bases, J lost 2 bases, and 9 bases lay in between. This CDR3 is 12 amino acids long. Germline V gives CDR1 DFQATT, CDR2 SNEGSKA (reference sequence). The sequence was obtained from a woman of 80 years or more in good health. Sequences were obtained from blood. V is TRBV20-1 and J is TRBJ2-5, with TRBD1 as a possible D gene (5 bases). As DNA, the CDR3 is TGCAGTGCTCAAAGGGGACAAGAGACCCAGTACTTC. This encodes CSAQRGQETQYF.